The 3 T cell receptor beta chains reported below all come from one sample, sequenced in a study of blood T cells in healthy people across ages. A sample-barcoded 5' primer and a J-beta primer mix were used in a second PCR of roughly 6 to 11 cycles. Via MiXCR, TCRdb re-called the 5' RACE reads, giving one row per CDR3 protein. The data contain 550,000 to 600,000 distinct CDR3 sequences, 25% to 30% of them seen just once; the ten biggest clones take up around 18%. Material for sequencing was blood. These receptors were collected from a woman in her 70s in good health.

CDR3 sequence (DNA): TGTGCCAGCAGCTCATACCCACGGACAGGGGCGAAAGGGAATGAGCAGTTCTTC. Its protein product is CASSSYPRTGAKGNEQFF. The chain uses TRBV11-2 and TRBJ2-1; 9 bases are a match to TRBD1. The germline CDR1 and CDR2 sequences are SGHAT and FQNNGV. V shed 4 bases, J shed 7 bases, and the junction held 17 bases outside the gene matches. This CDR3 spans 18 amino acids.

This chain connects TRBV29-1 to TRBJ2-3; no firm D call. Germline lookup yields CDR1 SQVTM and CDR2 ANQGSEA. This CDR3 region has 12 residues. V was clipped by 6 bases and J by 2 bases, with 9 bases between them. Here the CDR3 DNA reads TGCAGCGTGGCTATGGACACAGATACGCAGTATTTT. It is translated as CSVAMDTDTQYF.

The rearrangement uses TRBV7-2 and TRBJ1-4; weak D call: TRBD1 (6 bases). The V and J ends lost 7 bases and 3 bases respectively, with 15 bases between them. Germline assignment: CDR1 SGHTA and CDR2 FQGNSA. This CDR3 contains 15 residues. CDR3 loop: CASTPTRGANEKLFF. In DNA, the CDR3 is TGTGCCAGCACCCCAACCAGGGGAGCTAATGAAAAACTGTTTTTT.